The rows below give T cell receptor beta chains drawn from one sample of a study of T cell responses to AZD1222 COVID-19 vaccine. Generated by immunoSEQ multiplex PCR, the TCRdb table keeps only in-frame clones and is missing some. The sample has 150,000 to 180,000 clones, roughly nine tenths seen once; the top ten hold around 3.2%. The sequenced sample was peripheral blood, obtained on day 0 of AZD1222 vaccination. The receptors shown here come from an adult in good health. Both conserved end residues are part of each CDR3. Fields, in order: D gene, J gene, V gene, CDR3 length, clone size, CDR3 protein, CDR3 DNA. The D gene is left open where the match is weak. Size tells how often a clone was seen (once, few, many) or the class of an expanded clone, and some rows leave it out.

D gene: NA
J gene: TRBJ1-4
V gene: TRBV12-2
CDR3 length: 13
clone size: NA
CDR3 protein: CASLGALNEKLFF
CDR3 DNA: TGTGCAAGTCTCGGGGCCCTTAATGAAAAACTGTTTTTT

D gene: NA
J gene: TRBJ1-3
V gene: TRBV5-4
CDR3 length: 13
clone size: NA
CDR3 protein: CASSPGARDTIYF
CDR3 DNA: TGTGCCAGCAGCCCGGGGGCGCGGGACACCATATATTTT

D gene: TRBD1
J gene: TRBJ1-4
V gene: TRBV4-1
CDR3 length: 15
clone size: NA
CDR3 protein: CASSRTGGTNEKLFF
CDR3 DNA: TGCGCCAGCAGCCGAACAGGGGGCACTAATGAAAAACTGTTTTTT

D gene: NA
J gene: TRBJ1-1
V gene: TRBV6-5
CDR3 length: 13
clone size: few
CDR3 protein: CASSLTGNTEAFF
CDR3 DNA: TGTGCCAGCAGCTTGACAGGGAACACTGAAGCTTTCTTT

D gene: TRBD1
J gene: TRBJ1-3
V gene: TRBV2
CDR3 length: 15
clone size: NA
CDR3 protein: CASSRDRGTGNTIYF
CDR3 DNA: TGTGCCAGCAGCCGGGACAGGGGAACTGGAAACACCATATATTTT

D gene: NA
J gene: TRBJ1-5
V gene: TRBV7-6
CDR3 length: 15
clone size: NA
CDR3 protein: CASSLSGASNQPQHF
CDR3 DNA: TGTGCCAGCAGCTTATCTGGGGCCAGCAATCAGCCCCAGCATTTT

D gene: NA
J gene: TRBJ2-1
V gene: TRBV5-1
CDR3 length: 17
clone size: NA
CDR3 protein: CASSYTITGTLYNEQFF
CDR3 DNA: TGCGCCAGCAGCTACACCATTACCGGGACACTTTACAATGAGCAGTTCTTC

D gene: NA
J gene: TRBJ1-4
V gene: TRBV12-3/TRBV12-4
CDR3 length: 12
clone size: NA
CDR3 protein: CASSSTPSKLFF
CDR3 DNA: TGTGCCAGCAGCTCGACACCTTCCAAACTGTTTTTT

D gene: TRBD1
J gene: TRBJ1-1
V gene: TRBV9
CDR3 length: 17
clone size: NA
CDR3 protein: CASSETGADPILAEAFF
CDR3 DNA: TGTGCCAGCAGCGAGACAGGGGCCGATCCCATATTAGCTGAAGCTTTCTTT

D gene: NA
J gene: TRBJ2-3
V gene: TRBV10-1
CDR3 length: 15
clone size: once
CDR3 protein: CASSVGGISTDTQYF
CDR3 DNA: TGCGCCAGCAGTGTCGGGGGTATTAGCACAGATACGCAGTATTTT

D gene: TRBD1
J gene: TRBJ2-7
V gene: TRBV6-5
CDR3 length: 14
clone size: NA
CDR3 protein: CASRQHRGAYEQYF
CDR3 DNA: TGTGCCAGCAGGCAACACAGGGGGGCCTACGAGCAGTACTTC

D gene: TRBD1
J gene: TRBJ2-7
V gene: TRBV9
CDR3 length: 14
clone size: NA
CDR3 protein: CASSRDRGWDEQYF
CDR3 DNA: TGTGCCAGCAGCCGGGACAGGGGGTGGGACGAGCAGTACTTC

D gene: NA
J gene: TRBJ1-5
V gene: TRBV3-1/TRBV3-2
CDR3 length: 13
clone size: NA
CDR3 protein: CASSQVDSQPQHF
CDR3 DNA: TGTGCCAGCAGCCAAGTGGATAGCCAGCCCCAGCATTTT

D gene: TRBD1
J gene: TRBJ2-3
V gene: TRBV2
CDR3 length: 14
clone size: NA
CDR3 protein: CASNRGRGTDTQYF
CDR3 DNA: TGTGCCAGCAACAGGGGGCGGGGCACAGATACGCAGTATTTT

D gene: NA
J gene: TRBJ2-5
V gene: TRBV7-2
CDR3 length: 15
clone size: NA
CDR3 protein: CASTQIAGGGATQYF
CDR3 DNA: TGTGCCAGCACCCAAATAGCGGGTGGGGGGGCGACCCAGTACTTC

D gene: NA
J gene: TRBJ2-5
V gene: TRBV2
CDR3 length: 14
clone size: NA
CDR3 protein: CASSGGYLQETQYF
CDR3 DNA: TGTGCCAGCAGTGGAGGCTACTTACAAGAGACCCAGTACTTC

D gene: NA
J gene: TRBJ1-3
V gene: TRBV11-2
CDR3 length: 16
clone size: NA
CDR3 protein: CASSQRTGPSGNTIYF
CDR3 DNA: TGTGCCAGCAGCCAAAGGACCGGTCCGTCTGGAAACACCATATATTTT

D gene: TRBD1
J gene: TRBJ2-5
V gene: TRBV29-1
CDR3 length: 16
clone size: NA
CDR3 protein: CSFSPLGQGTQETQYF
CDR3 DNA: TGCAGCTTCTCGCCGTTGGGACAGGGGACCCAAGAGACCCAGTACTTC

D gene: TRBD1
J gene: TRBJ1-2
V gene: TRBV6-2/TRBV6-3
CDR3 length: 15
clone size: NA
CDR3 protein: CASSYSPGGGYGYTF
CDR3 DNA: TGTGCCAGCAGTTACTCCCCAGGGGGAGGCTATGGCTACACCTTC

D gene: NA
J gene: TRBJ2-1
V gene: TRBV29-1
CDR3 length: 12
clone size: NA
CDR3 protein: CSVEGKYNEQFF
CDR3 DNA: TGCAGCGTTGAGGGGAAATACAATGAGCAGTTCTTC

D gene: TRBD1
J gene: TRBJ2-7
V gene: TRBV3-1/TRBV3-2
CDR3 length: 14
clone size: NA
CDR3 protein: CASSLGQGAYEQYF
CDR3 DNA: TGTGCCAGCAGCCTGGGACAGGGGGCCTACGAGCAGTACTTC

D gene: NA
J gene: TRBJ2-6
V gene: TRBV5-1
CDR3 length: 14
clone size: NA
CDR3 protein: CASSLNTGANVLTF
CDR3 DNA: TGCGCCAGCAGCTTAAATACTGGGGCCAACGTCCTGACTTTC

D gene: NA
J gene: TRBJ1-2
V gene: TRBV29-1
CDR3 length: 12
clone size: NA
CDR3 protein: CSVRTGPGGYTF
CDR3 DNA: TGCAGCGTAAGGACGGGCCCGGGTGGCTACACCTTC

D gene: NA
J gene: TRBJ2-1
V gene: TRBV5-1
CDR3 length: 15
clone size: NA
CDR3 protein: CASSRGTVSYNEQFF
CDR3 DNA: TGCGCCAGCAGCCGGGGGACGGTGTCCTACAATGAGCAGTTCTTC

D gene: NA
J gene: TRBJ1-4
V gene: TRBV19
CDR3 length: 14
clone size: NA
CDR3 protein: CASSPRGWEEKLFF
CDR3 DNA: TGTGCCAGTAGCCCCCGAGGTTGGGAGGAAAAACTGTTTTTT

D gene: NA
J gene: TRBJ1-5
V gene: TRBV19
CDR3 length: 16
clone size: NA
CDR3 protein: CASGEREIISNQPQHF
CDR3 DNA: TGTGCCAGTGGAGAACGGGAAATAATTAGCAATCAGCCCCAGCATTTT

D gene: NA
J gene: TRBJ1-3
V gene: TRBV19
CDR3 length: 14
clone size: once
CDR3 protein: CASREGWGGNTIYF
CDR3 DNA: TGTGCCAGTAGGGAAGGATGGGGCGGAAACACCATATATTTT

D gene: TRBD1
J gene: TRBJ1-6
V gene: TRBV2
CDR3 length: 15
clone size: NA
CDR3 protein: CASLMTRGGNSPLHF
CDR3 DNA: TGTGCCAGCTTAATGACCAGGGGGGGTAATTCACCCCTCCACTTT

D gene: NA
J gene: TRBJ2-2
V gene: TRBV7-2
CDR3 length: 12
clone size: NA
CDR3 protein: CASSLDSGELFF
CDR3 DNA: TGTGCCAGCAGCCTCGACTCCGGGGAGCTGTTTTTT

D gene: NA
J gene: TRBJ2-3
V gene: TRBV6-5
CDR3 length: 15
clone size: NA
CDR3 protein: CASRQDPSSTDTQYF
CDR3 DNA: TGTGCCAGCAGACAAGACCCTTCCAGCACAGATACGCAGTATTTT

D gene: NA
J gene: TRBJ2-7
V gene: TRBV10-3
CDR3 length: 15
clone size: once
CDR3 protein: CAISEGAGASYEQYF
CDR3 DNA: TGTGCCATCAGTGAGGGGGCGGGGGCCTCCTACGAGCAGTACTTC

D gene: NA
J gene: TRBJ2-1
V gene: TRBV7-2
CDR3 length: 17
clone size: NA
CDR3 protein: CASSLRSGLSSGNEQFF
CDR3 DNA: TGTGCCAGCAGCTTACGTTCGGGACTCTCATCTGGCAATGAGCAGTTCTTC

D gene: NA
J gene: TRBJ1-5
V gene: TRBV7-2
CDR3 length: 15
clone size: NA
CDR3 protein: CASSLLPGREQPQHF
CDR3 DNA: TGTGCCAGCAGCTTATTACCAGGGAGAGAGCAGCCCCAGCATTTT

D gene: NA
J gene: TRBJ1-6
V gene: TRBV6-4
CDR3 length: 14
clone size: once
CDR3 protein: CASSEGAFNSPLHF
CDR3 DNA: TGTGCCAGCAGTGAGGGGGCATTTAATTCACCCCTCCACTTT

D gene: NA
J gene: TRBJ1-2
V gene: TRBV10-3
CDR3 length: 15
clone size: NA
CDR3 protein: CAISESQAANYGYTF
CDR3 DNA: TGTGCCATCAGTGAGTCTCAGGCAGCTAACTATGGCTACACCTTC

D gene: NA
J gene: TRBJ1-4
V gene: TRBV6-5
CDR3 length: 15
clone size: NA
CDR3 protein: CASMRGPEVREKLFF
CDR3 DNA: TGTGCCAGCATGAGAGGCCCTGAAGTTAGGGAAAAACTGTTTTTT

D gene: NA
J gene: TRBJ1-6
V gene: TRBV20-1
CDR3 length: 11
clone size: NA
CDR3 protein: CSARQNSPLHF
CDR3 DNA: TGCAGTGCCCGACAGAATTCACCCCTCCACTTT

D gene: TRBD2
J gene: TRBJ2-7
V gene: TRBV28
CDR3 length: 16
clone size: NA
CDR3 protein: CASSPLGLADSYEQYF
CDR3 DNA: TGTGCCAGCAGTCCCCTGGGGCTAGCGGACTCCTACGAGCAGTACTTC

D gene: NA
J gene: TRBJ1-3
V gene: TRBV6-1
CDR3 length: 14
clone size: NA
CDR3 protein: CASSEKGGGNTIYF
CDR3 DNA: TGTGCCAGCAGTGAAAAGGGGGGAGGAAACACCATATATTTT

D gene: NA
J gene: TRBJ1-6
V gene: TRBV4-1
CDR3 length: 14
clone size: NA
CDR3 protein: CASSASPEQGWPHF
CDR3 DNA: TGCGCCAGCAGCGCCTCCCCAGAACAGGGCTGGCCCCACTTT

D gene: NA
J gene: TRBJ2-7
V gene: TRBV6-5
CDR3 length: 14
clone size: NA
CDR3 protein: CASSSGQFPYEQYF
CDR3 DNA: TGTGCCAGCAGTTCAGGACAGTTTCCCTACGAGCAGTACTTC